The rows below give T cell receptor beta chains drawn from one sample of a study of blood T cells in healthy people across ages. TCRdb re-called the 5' RACE reads with MiXCR, one entry per CDR3 protein. The top ten clones hold about 2.1% of a sample with over 1,500,000 distinct CDR3 sequences, around 48% of them seen once. The sample comprised blood. All receptors derive from a woman aged 40 to 50 in good health. Each CDR3 is given with its conserved first and last residue. Each record gives: CDR3 DNA, CDR3 protein, J gene, clone size, D gene, V gene, CDR3 length. The D gene is left open where the match is weak. The listing skips clone size in some rows; elsewhere it reads once, few, many or a size class.

TGTGCCAGCAGTCTAAGCGGGGGGTTGATGAATGAGCAGTTCTTC CASSLSGGLMNEQFF TRBJ2-1 few TRBD2 TRBV2 15
TGTGCCAGCAGTTTAAGGGAACAGGCAAACATTCAGTACTTC CASSLREQANIQYF TRBJ2-4 NA NA TRBV12-3/TRBV12-4 14
TGCGCCAGCAGTGGGACCGGGACAGAGAACACCGGGGAGCTGTTTTTT CASSGTGTENTGELFF TRBJ2-2 NA TRBD1 TRBV10-1 16
TGTGCCAGCAGTTACTCGAACACAGGATTAGCCAAAAACATTCAGTACTTC CASSYSNTGLAKNIQYF TRBJ2-4 few NA TRBV6-2/TRBV6-3 17
TGCGCCAGCAGCCGATCGGCAGGGAAGTTTGAGACCCAGTACTTC CASSRSAGKFETQYF TRBJ2-5 NA NA TRBV4-1 15
TGTGCCAGCAGCCAAGAAGATAGTCTAGCGGGGGACTACGAGCAGTACTTC CASSQEDSLAGDYEQYF TRBJ2-7 few TRBD2 TRBV4-2 17
TGTGCCAGCAGTCTCTATGCGGGTCTAGCCAAAAACATTCAGTACTTC CASSLYAGLAKNIQYF TRBJ2-4 few NA TRBV28 16
TGTGCCAGCATGAGGGACGGACAGGGGGCGTTTGGGACCCAGTACTTC CASMRDGQGAFGTQYF TRBJ2-5 NA TRBD1 TRBV12-3/TRBV12-4 16
TGTGCCAGCAGCGCCCGGGACAACCAAGAGACCCAGTACTTC CASSARDNQETQYF TRBJ2-5 once NA TRBV7-9 14
TGTGCCAGCAGCTTAGTCGGGGGGGCCGATGAGCAGTTCTTC CASSLVGGADEQFF TRBJ2-1 NA TRBD2 TRBV7-2 14
TGCAGCGTTGATGGAGGACAGGGGGCTTATGAGCAGTACTTC CSVDGGQGAYEQYF TRBJ2-5 NA TRBD1 TRBV29-1 14
TGTGCCAGCAGCGTAGGATCTTCCGGGGGCACCGGGGAGCTGTTTTTT CASSVGSSGGTGELFF TRBJ2-2 NA NA TRBV9 16
TGCGCCAGCAGCCATGCCCCCGGGACAAGTCAAGAGACCCAGTACTTC CASSHAPGTSQETQYF TRBJ2-5 few NA TRBV4-1 16
TGTGCCATACGACAGGGGGCCGTGAACACTGAAGCTTTCTTT CAIRQGAVNTEAFF TRBJ1-1 NA TRBD1 TRBV10-3 14
TGTGCCAGCAGCAAACCCAGGCCGAGACAAGCAAGTACCTACGAGCAGTACTTC CASSKPRPRQASTYEQYF TRBJ2-7 few NA TRBV21-1 18